These 10 T cell receptor beta chains were sequenced from one sample in a study of CD8+ T cells in alopecia areata. Extraction and reverse transcription of RNA yielded cDNA as the sequencing template. TCRdb's copy holds only in-frame clones and misses some; the assay was immunoSEQ multiplex PCR. The sample has 200,000 to 250,000 clones; roughly 57% are singletons. The sample was CD4+ T cells sorted from blood, taken at week 0. These receptors were collected from a human donor with alopecia areata.

The V and J genes are TRBV29-1 and TRBJ2-6; D is perhaps TRBD1 (6 bases). The CDR3 covers 14 residues. With 6 bases removed from V and 4 bases from J, the gap between germline ends came to 13 bases. Germline V gene lookup returns CDR1 SQVTM and CDR2 ANQGSEA. The CDR3: CSVYRASGANVLTF. The CDR3 DNA sequence: TGCAGCGTCTACAGGGCATCCGGGGCCAACGTCCTGACTTTC.

The chain carries TRBV7-2 and TRBJ1-5, with TRBD1 matching over 7 bases. V was pared by 5 bases and J by 5 bases, with 9 bases of the junction left unmatched. The CDR3 consists of 15 residues. Germline CDR1 and CDR2: SGHTA and FQGNSA. The CDR3 sequence: CASSNGGQVDQPQHF. The CDR3 nucleotides are TGTGCCAGCAGCAATGGAGGACAGGTCGATCAGCCCCAGCATTTT.

This clone was counted a few times. The chain combines TRBV6-1 with TRBJ1-4; D unresolved. The germline gives CDR1 MNHNS, CDR2 SASEGT. V was shortened by 8 bases and J by 7 bases, with 5 bases between the two germline ends. The CDR3 spans 10 residues. The CDR3 region has the DNA TGTGCCAGCTTTGGTGAAAAACTGTTTTTT. This encodes CASFGEKLFF.

The chain carries TRBV7-2 and TRBJ2-1; 7 nucleotides align to TRBD2. Germline loops: CDR1 SGHTA, CDR2 FQGNSA. The CDR3 has 16 amino acids. Losses at the gene ends were 3 bases for V and 0 bases for J; bases not matched to a gene: 5. The CDR3 DNA sequence: TGTGCCAGCAGCTTCGCGGGCGGGAGCTCCTACAATGAGCAGTTCTTC. Its translation is CASSFAGGSSYNEQFF.

The gene calls are TRBV5-1 and TRBJ2-3; D is unresolved. This CDR3 contains 13 residues. From germline, CDR1 is SGHRS and CDR2 YFSETQ. V dropped 3 bases and J dropped 3 bases, with 8 bases sitting between them. The CDR3 coding sequence is TGCGCCAGCAGCTCTAGGATGACAGATACGCAGTATTTT. Protein: CASSSRMTDTQYF.

This rearrangement joins TRBV6-1 to TRBJ2-7; tentatively, D is TRBD1 (5 bases). Per the germline V gene, CDR1 is MNHNS and CDR2 is SASEGT. V dropped 0 bases and J dropped 0 bases, with 9 bases sitting between them. The CDR3 runs to 15 residues. The DNA of the CDR3 is TGTGCCAGCAGTGAAGCACAGGACCTCTCCTACGAGCAGTACTTC. Amino acids: CASSEAQDLSYEQYF.

The chain employs TRBV29-1 and TRBJ1-4; D gene uncertain. CDR3 length: 11 amino acids. V was cut by 4 bases and J by 8 bases, with 8 bases left in between. Germline CDR1 and CDR2: SQVTM and ANQGSEA. The CDR3 region is CSVVSSEKLFF. The CDR3 region has the DNA TGCAGCGTTGTGTCTTCCGAAAAACTGTTTTTT.

The CDR3 protein is CASSLSGPGETQYF. The CDR3 region has the DNA TGTGCCAGCAGCTTATCTGGGCCCGGGGAGACCCAGTACTTC. The chain is built from TRBV7-3 and TRBJ2-5; D gene uncertain. CDR1 is SGHTA and CDR2 is FQGTGA in the germline V gene. V lost 2 bases to trimming and J lost 5 bases, with 12 bases between them. The CDR3 has 14 residues.

There are a few counts of this clone. The chain recombines TRBV9 with TRBJ1-6; perhaps TRBD1 as D (6 bases). Germline CDR1 and CDR2: SGDLS and YYNGEE. The CDR3 spans 15 residues. V was trimmed by 3 bases and J by 4 bases, leaving 11 bases between them. In nucleotides, the CDR3 is TGTGCCAGCAGCGCGGAACAGGGTTATAATTCACCCCTCCACTTT. It is translated as CASSAEQGYNSPLHF. Filled out from reference TRBV9 and TRBJ1-6, the complete variable domain reads DSGVTQTPKHLITATGQRVTLRCSPRSGDLSVYWYQQSLDQGLQFLIQYYNGEERAKGNILERFSAQQFPDLHSELNLSSLELGDSALYFCASSAEQGYNSPLHFGNGTRLTVT.

This clone was detected only a few times. CDR3 in amino acids: CASSLGSLLYNEQFF. The CDR3 DNA follows: TGCGCCAGCAGCTTGGGCTCCCTACTCTACAATGAGCAGTTCTTC. The chain joins TRBV5-1 to TRBJ2-1, with no clear D. Trimming removed 0 bases from V and 3 bases from J, with 10 bases in between. This CDR3 contains 15 residues. From germline, CDR1 is SGHRS and CDR2 YFSETQ.